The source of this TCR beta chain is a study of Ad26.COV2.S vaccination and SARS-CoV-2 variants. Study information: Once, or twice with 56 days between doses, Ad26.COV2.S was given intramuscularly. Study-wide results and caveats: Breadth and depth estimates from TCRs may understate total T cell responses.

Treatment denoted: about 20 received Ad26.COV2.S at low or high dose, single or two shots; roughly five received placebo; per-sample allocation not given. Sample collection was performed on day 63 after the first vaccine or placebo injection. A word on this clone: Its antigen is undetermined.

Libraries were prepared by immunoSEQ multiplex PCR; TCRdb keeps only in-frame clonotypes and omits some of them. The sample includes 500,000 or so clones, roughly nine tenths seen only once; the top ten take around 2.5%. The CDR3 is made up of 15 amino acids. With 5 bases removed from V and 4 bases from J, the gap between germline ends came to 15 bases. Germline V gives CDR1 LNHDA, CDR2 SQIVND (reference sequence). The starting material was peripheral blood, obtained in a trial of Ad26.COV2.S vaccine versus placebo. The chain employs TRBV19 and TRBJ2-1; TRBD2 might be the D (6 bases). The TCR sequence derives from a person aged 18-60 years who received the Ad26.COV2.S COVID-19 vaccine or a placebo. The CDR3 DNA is TGTGCCAGTAGTTTTACTAGCTCCCCTTACAATGAGCAGTTCTTC. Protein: CASSFTSSPYNEQFF.